These 32 T cell receptor beta chains were sequenced from one sample in a study of blood T cell repertoires in COVID-19 (dated by TCRdb to the early 2020s). The library was obtained by the immunoSEQ multiplex PCR assay. In its TCRdb copy, this immuneACCESS table keeps in-frame sequences only and misses some clones. Where compared with another copy, unresolved V genes explain less than half of these, and the others have no known cause. Present in this sample are 75,000 to 100,000 clones, around 85% of which were seen just once. Jointly, the top ten make up almost 5.5% of the sample. The sequenced material came from peripheral blood. The receptors derive from a man aged 55 to 70 with acute or convalescent COVID-19.

This clone occurred once. The chain employs TRBV7-2 and TRBJ2-5; 7 bases align to TRBD1. Germline V gene data show CDR1 as SGHTA and CDR2 as FQGNSA. The CDR3 sequence is 15 residues long. Trimming cost V 4 bases and J 5 bases; bases outside gene matches: 10. The CDR3 region is CASSSFTGVQETQYF. The CDR3 coding sequence is TGTGCCAGCAGCTCCTTCACAGGGGTACAGGAGACCCAGTACTTC.

The V and J genes are TRBV30 and TRBJ2-7, with unresolved D. Germline CDR1 is GTSNPN and CDR2 is SVGIG (reference sequence). V dropped 1 base and J dropped 3 bases, with 7 bases sitting between them. The CDR3 has 12 amino acids. The CDR3 region is CAWSGPGYEQYF. CDR3 coding DNA: TGTGCCTGGAGTGGACCGGGCTACGAGCAGTACTTC.

The chain has TRBV30 and TRBJ2-7; TRBD1 matches at 12 bases. CDR1 and CDR2 (germline): GTSNPN, SVGIG (reference sequence). There are 15 residues in the CDR3. V shed 3 bases and J 1 base; nucleotides not matched to a gene: 4. CDR3 sequence (DNA): TGTGCCTGGAGCTTGGGACAGGGGGCTTCCTACGAGCAGTACTTC. This translates into CAWSLGQGASYEQYF.

The chain uses TRBV29-1 and TRBJ1-1, with D unclear. The ends were cut back, 7 bases at V and 0 bases at J, with 15 bases in the middle. This CDR3 spans 14 amino acids. Germline V gene lookup returns CDR1 SQVTM and CDR2 ANQGSEA. The chain's CDR3 is CSASRTVMNTEAFF. CDR3 nucleotides: TGCAGCGCATCAAGGACTGTTATGAACACTGAAGCTTTCTTT.

The rearrangement joins TRBV6-2 or TRBV6-3 to TRBJ1-6; possibly TRBD1 for D (6 bases). V lost 4 bases, J lost 6 bases, and 10 bases lay in between. Germline CDR1 reads MNHEY; CDR2 reads SVGEGT. The CDR3 totals 14 residues. The CDR3 spells CASSSGASNSPLHF. The CDR3 DNA reads TGTGCCAGCAGTTCAGGGGCTTCTAATTCACCCCTCCACTTT.

This clone has a single count. The genes are TRBV7-8 and TRBJ2-1; unclear D gene. Germline CDR1 SGHVS, CDR2 FQNEAQ. The CDR3 extends over 12 amino acids. V was cut by 1 base and J by 6 bases, with 4 bases left in between. The CDR3 nucleotides read TGTGCCAGCAGCTTAGTCTTCAATGAGCAGTTCTTC. It is translated as CASSLVFNEQFF.

The chain recombines TRBV9 with TRBJ2-1; 14 bases align to TRBD2. From germline, CDR1 is SGDLS and CDR2 YYNGEE. The junction had 2 bases not matched to a gene; V was cut back by 2 bases and J by 4 bases. This CDR3 has 16 residues. CDR3 sequence: CASSVGTSGGYNEQFF. Here the CDR3 DNA reads TGTGCCAGCAGCGTCGGGACTAGCGGGGGTTACAATGAGCAGTTCTTC.

The chain carries TRBV2 and TRBJ1-6, with unresolved D. This CDR3 spans 14 amino acids. The germline V and J ends were trimmed by 1 base and 7 bases, with 8 bases remaining between them. Germline values: CDR1 SNHLY, CDR2 FYNNEI. DNA for the CDR3: TGTGCCAGCAGTGAAGGGGTGCGGAATTCACCCCTCCACTTT. This codes for CASSEGVRNSPLHF.

V gene TRBV13 combines with J gene TRBJ1-1, with D possibly being TRBD1 (5 bases). Germline-derived CDR1 and CDR2 are PRHDT and FYEKMQ (reference sequence). The CDR3 is 13 residues long. V gave up 5 bases and J gave up 1 base, with 8 bases separating them. The CDR3 spells CASSTTGNTEAFF. In DNA, the CDR3 is TGTGCCAGCAGCACAACAGGGAACACTGAAGCTTTCTTT.

In this sample, this clone turned up once. The V and J genes are TRBV15 and TRBJ1-5; D gene uncertain. Between the trimmed V and J ends, which lost 0 bases and 4 bases, there was a span of 4 bases. The CDR3 contains 13 residues. Per the germline V gene, CDR1 is LNHNV and CDR2 is YYDKDF (reference sequence). The CDR3 bases are TGTGCCACCAGCAGAGATCTAAATCAGCCCCAGCATTTT. This translates into CATSRDLNQPQHF.

The chain employs TRBV13 and TRBJ2-1; D remains unclear. CDR1 is PRHDT, CDR2 FYEKMQ, per germline (reference sequence). V shed 2 bases and J shed 5 bases, with 10 bases lying between them. The CDR3 is 14 residues long. CDR3 DNA sequence: TGTGCCAGCAGCTTACTCTATCAAAACAATGAGCAGTTCTTC. Translation gives CASSLLYQNNEQFF.

This clone was observed a few times. The V and J genes are TRBV5-8 and TRBJ2-1; possibly TRBD2 for D (6 bases). The CDR3 runs to 16 residues. Germline CDR1 and CDR2: SGHTS and YDEGEE. Trimming took off 0 bases at V and 3 bases at J, with 13 bases between the two ends. CDR3 protein: CASSLEGAGYYNEQFF. The CDR3 nucleotides are TGTGCCAGCAGCTTGGAGGGAGCGGGCTACTACAATGAGCAGTTCTTC.

The chain combines TRBV6-6 with TRBJ1-6, with D maybe TRBD1 (6 bases). Germline V gives CDR1 MNHNY, CDR2 SVGAGI (reference sequence). The V end lost 5 bases, the J end lost 7 bases, and 21 bases lay between the germline ends. CDR3 length: 17 residues. The CDR3 here is CASSPPRGSAENSPLHF. The CDR3 DNA reads as TGTGCCAGCAGTCCACCGAGGGGGTCAGCTGAAAATTCACCCCTCCACTTT.

This chain links TRBV14 with TRBJ1-4; 7 bases align to TRBD1. The CDR3 loop spans 15 amino acids. With 6 bases clipped from V and 8 bases from J, the junction kept 12 bases outside the gene matches. Germline values: CDR1 SGHDN, CDR2 FVKESK. CDR3 sequence reads: CASSPEGTDSEKLFF. CDR3 in DNA: TGTGCCAGCAGTCCTGAGGGGACAGATAGCGAAAAACTGTTTTTT.

The chain carries TRBV2 and TRBJ2-3; TRBD2 matches 7 bases. The CDR3 covers 14 residues. V lost 7 bases and J lost 6; bases outside the gene matches: 10. Germline V gene data show CDR1 as SNHLY and CDR2 as FYNNEI. The CDR3 DNA is TGTGCCAGCATTCCAGCGGGGACCGGGGATACGCAGTATTTT. Its translation is CASIPAGTGDTQYF.

CDR3 in amino acids: CASRPRLPRTDRLNYGYTF. In DNA, the CDR3 is TGTGCCAGCAGGCCCAGACTCCCGCGCACAGACAGGCTTAACTATGGCTACACCTTC. This chain connects TRBV27 to TRBJ1-2, with D maybe TRBD1 (6 bases). Germline CDR1 MNHEY, CDR2 SMNVEV (reference sequence). The length of the CDR3 is 19 residues. V was trimmed by 6 bases and J by 1 base, leaving 27 bases between them.

The chain recombines TRBV7-8 with TRBJ1-2; a weak D match, TRBD1 (5 bases). This CDR3 has 16 residues. Deletions cut 0 bases from V and 0 bases from J, with 11 bases between. Looked up from germline, CDR1 is SGHVS and CDR2 is FQNEAQ. CDR3 amino acids: CASSLAGAGANYGYTF. The DNA of the CDR3 is TGTGCCAGCAGCTTAGCAGGGGCGGGAGCTAACTATGGCTACACCTTC.

This chain connects TRBV4-1 to TRBJ1-1, with 10 bases aligning to TRBD1. Germline CDR1 is MGHRA and CDR2 is YSYEKL. The trim removed 0 bases at V and 4 bases at J, leaving 2 bases unmatched. The CDR3 extends over 15 amino acids. The CDR3 region is CASSQEGTGATEAFF. In nucleotides, the CDR3 is TGCGCCAGCAGCCAAGAAGGGACAGGGGCCACTGAAGCTTTCTTT.

This clone was observed a few times. V and J are TRBV3-1 (or the pseudogene TRBV3-2) and TRBJ1-6; no clear D. The CDR3 contains 14 residues. Germline-derived CDR1 and CDR2 are LGHDT and YNNKEL (reference sequence). Trimming pared 0 bases from V and 7 bases from J, leaving 7 bases between. CDR3 region: CASSQDLGNSPLHF. The CDR3 DNA reads TGTGCCAGCAGCCAAGATCTTGGCAATTCACCCCTCCACTTT.

This clone was counted a few times. CDR3 sequence: CASSTGPNNEQFF. Here the CDR3 DNA reads TGTGCCAGCTCAACAGGGCCCAATAATGAGCAGTTCTTC. This chain connects TRBV18 to TRBJ2-1; TRBD1 is a possible D gene (6 bases). Germline V gene lookup returns CDR1 KGHSH and CDR2 LQKENI. The CDR3 has 13 amino acids. Trimming took 5 bases from V and 7 from J, leaving 12 bases between them.

V and J are TRBV10-3 and TRBJ1-2, with 7 bases identical to TRBD1. The CDR3 contains 16 residues. Trimming cost V 0 bases and J 3 bases; bases outside gene matches: 7. In germline, CDR1 is ENHRY, CDR2 SYGVKD. The DNA for the CDR3 is TGTGCCATCAGTGAGTCGGCGACAGGGAGCGACTATGGCTACACCTTC. Its protein is CAISESATGSDYGYTF.

V usage is TRBV10-3 and J usage is TRBJ2-7; the match to TRBD1 covers 9 bases. This CDR3 has 17 amino acids. CDR1 is ENHRY, CDR2 SYGVKD, per germline. The ends lost 8 bases at V and 4 bases at J; junction bases unmatched: 18. CDR3 DNA sequence: TGTGCCATCGGCGGGGGACAGGGTAAGGGAGGCCGATACGAGCAGTACTTC. Translation: CAIGGGQGKGGRYEQYF.

The chain combines TRBV6-5 with TRBJ2-7; the match to TRBD2 covers 12 bases. Germline V gene lookup returns CDR1 MNHEY and CDR2 SVGAGI. The CDR3 has 16 amino acids. Trimming took 0 bases from V and 3 from J; bases not matched to a gene: 3. CDR3 sequence reads: CASSYSTSGGNYEQYF. The CDR3 bases are TGTGCCAGCAGTTACTCGACTAGCGGGGGCAACTACGAGCAGTACTTC.

This clone occurred once. CDR3 sequence reads: CASRINQETQYF. The CDR3 coding sequence is TGCGCCAGCAGAATAAATCAAGAGACCCAGTACTTC. V is TRBV5-1 and J is TRBJ2-5; D not resolved. V dropped 5 bases and J dropped 2 bases, with 7 bases sitting between them. The germline V gene has CDR1 SGHRS and CDR2 YFSETQ. The CDR3 is 12 amino acids.

The rearrangement joins TRBV2 to TRBJ1-2; possibly TRBD1 for D (6 bases). This CDR3 has 12 residues. CDR1 and CDR2 from the germline V gene are SNHLY and FYNNEI. V was clipped by 7 bases and J by 6 bases, with 12 bases between them. For the CDR3, the DNA is TGTGCCAGCATGTCGACAGGAAATGGCTACACCTTC. It encodes CASMSTGNGYTF.

The chain combines TRBV13 with TRBJ1-2; D is possibly TRBD1 (6 bases). The CDR3 sequence is 12 residues long. V lost 6 bases and J 3 bases, leaving 8 bases between the germline ends. Germline assignment: CDR1 PRHDT and CDR2 FYEKMQ (reference sequence). The CDR3 is CASSDRHYGYTF. CDR3 DNA: TGTGCCAGCAGTGACAGGCACTATGGCTACACCTTC.

This clone was counted only a few times. This chain connects TRBV2 to TRBJ1-5; D uncertain. The CDR3 is 14 amino acids. V shed 1 base and J shed 2 bases, with 6 bases lying between them. Germline CDR1 SNHLY, CDR2 FYNNEI. The CDR3 is CASSEGQGNQPQHF. The CDR3 DNA follows: TGTGCCAGCAGTGAAGGGCAGGGCAATCAGCCCCAGCATTTT. The full variable domain, completed using reference TRBV2 and TRBJ1-5, is EPEVTQTPSHQVTQMGQEVILRCVPISNHLYFYWYRQILGQKVEFLVSFYNNEISEKSEIFDDQFSVERPDGSNFTLKIRSTKLEDSAMYFCASSEGQGNQPQHFGDGTRLSIL.

This clone is a singleton in its sample. The chain is built from TRBV2 and TRBJ1-2; 8 bases align to TRBD1. The V segment lost 4 bases and the J segment 6 bases; nucleotides outside the gene matches: 10. This CDR3 spans 15 amino acids. From germline, CDR1 is SNHLY and CDR2 FYNNEI. The CDR3 loop reads CASSAITGGTDGYTF. The CDR3 bases are TGTGCCAGCAGTGCCATCACAGGGGGTACCGATGGCTACACCTTC.

The chain links TRBV7-2 to TRBJ1-3, with a possible D match to TRBD1 (5 bases). Germline CDR1 is SGHTA and CDR2 is FQGNSA. The CDR3 consists of 16 residues. V lost 2 bases, J lost 4 bases, and 15 bases lay in between. For the CDR3, the DNA is TGTGCCAGCAGCTTAAATCCGGGGGGGGTAGGAAACACCATATATTTT. As protein: CASSLNPGGVGNTIYF.

This clone was recorded once. The chain recombines TRBV6-5 with TRBJ1-1; 8 bases fit TRBD1. CDR1 MNHEY and CDR2 SVGAGI come from the germline V gene. This CDR3 has 12 amino acids. The V segment lost 6 bases and the J segment 11 bases; nucleotides outside the gene matches: 8. The CDR3 sequence is CASRETGDTAFF. The DNA for the CDR3 is TGTGCCAGCAGAGAGACAGGGGATACGGCTTTCTTT.

The chain carries TRBV29-1 and TRBJ2-2; TRBD2 is a possible D gene (6 bases). There are 12 residues in the CDR3. The germline CDR1 and CDR2 sequences are SQVTM and ANQGSEA. Trimming removed 4 bases at V and 3 bases at J, with 6 bases between. This CDR3 reads CSVGGDTGELFF. CDR3 in DNA: TGCAGCGTTGGGGGGGACACCGGGGAGCTGTTTTTT.

This chain joins TRBV14 and TRBJ1-1; D remains ambiguous. In germline, CDR1 is SGHDN, CDR2 FVKESK. The V end lost 0 bases, the J end lost 1 base, and 15 bases lay between the germline ends. The CDR3 totals 17 residues. CDR3 bases: TGTGCCAGCAGCCAAGATGTGAGAGGGCTCGGGAACACTGAAGCTTTCTTT. Translating it yields CASSQDVRGLGNTEAFF.